This TCR beta chain stems from a study of T cell repertoires in cytomegalovirus infection. About the research overall: Both CMV infection and a matching HLA type were indicated by public TCR beta signatures. Points from the study as a whole: The study found HLA-C-restricted CMV-specific TCR beta clonotypes dominating the ex vivo response. The cumulative frequency of public TCR beta families identified carriers of CMV plus the relevant HLA.

To note about this clonotype: The antigen is unknown.

The CDR3 consists of 15 residues. V lost 2 bases and J 4 bases, leaving 12 bases between the germline ends. Germline lookup yields CDR1 GTSNPN and CDR2 SVGIG (reference sequence). TCRdb recomputed calls from the reads with MiXCR, one row per CDR3 protein. The top ten hold 35% to 50% of the sample, which has 400,000 to 600,000 distinct CDR3 sequences, about two fifths seen once. The sample in question was cultured PBMCs, obtained from culture after CMV antigen stimulation. This chain joins TRBV30 and TRBJ1-6; D is unresolved. The TCR was taken from a human donor in good health (CMV status not recorded). Some clones in this sample may be carry-over from other donors' samples. Here the CDR3 DNA reads TGTGCCTGGAGTTCGGCTGGGCGGTATAATTCACCCCTCCACTTT. Its protein product is CAWSSAGRYNSPLHF.